This T cell receptor beta chain stems from a study of T cells in localized non-small cell lung cancer. Findings of the study overall: Uninvolved adjacent lung had more T cell clonality than any other tissue, topping tumor. Adjacent lung had a median approximately 57 of the 100 largest tumor clones.

To note about this clone: As yet, its antigen is unknown.

Trimming took 6 bases from V and 6 from J, leaving 17 bases between them. The CDR3 is 15 amino acids. Germline CDR1 is MNHEY and CDR2 is SVGAGI. The protocol was immunoSEQ multiplex PCR, while the TCRdb copy is restricted to in-frame clones and leaves out a portion. This sample has tens of thousands of clones; more than 75% occur once, and the top ten carry 20% to 25%. V and J are TRBV6-5 and TRBJ2-2, with a weak D call TRBD1 (6 bases). Source: peripheral blood, taken before any cancer treatment. The TCR sequence derives from a woman aged 40 to 75 with stage I squamous cell lung carcinoma. The CDR3 sequence is CASRTEQGRAGELFF. DNA for the CDR3: TGTGCCAGCAGGACGGAGCAGGGGAGAGCCGGGGAGCTGTTTTTT.